This TCR beta chain was documented in a study of control samples from healthy donors and cancer patients. Sequenced by immunoSEQ multiplex PCR; TCRdb stores in-frame clones only, minus some. The data hold about 77,000 clones, with about 92% observed a single time. Trimming left V 8 bases short and J 0 bases short, with 11 bases between. CDR3 length equals 15 residues. Germline V lookup: CDR1 SNHLY, CDR2 FYNNEI. The source is a woman aged 55-69 years in good health. What was sequenced was blood. This chain links TRBV2 with TRBJ1-6; D possibly corresponds to TRBD1 (6 bases). The CDR3 protein is CASGTLGSYNSPLHF. The CDR3 DNA is TGTGCCAGCGGGACACTCGGCTCCTATAATTCACCCCTCCACTTT.